One sample yielded the 10 T cell receptor beta chains listed below, sequenced in a study of blood T cell repertoires in COVID-19. Assay: immunoSEQ multiplex PCR; the TCRdb copy retains only in-frame clones and omits some. The sample includes under 250,000 clones, around four fifths of them seen just once. Sequenced input: peripheral blood. All receptors derive from a woman aged 60 to 75 with active or convalescent COVID-19.

The chain recombines TRBV12-5 with TRBJ2-2; D not certain. The ends were cut back, 7 bases at V and 4 bases at J, with 13 bases in the middle. Germline V CDR1 and CDR2: LGHNT, FRNRAP. The length of the CDR3 is 14 residues. In nucleotides, the CDR3 is TGTGCTAGTGCCCCCCCTTTGGCCACCGGGGAGCTGTTTTTT. Translating it yields CASAPPLATGELFF. The whole variable domain, filled in from reference TRBV12-5 and TRBJ2-2, reads DARVTQTPRHKVTEMGQEVTMRCQPILGHNTVFWYRQTMMQGLELLAYFRNRAPLDDSGMPKDRFSAEMPDATLATLKIQPSEPRDSAVYFCASAPPLATGELFFGEGSRLTVL.

This clone was picked up one time. V usage is TRBV11-3 and J usage is TRBJ2-7; the D gene is possibly TRBD2 (6 bases). Germline CDR1 and CDR2: SGHNT and YENEEA. The CDR3 length is 14 residues. Trimming left V 1 base short and J 1 base short, with 8 bases between. This CDR3 is CASSLVRGSYEQYF. CDR3 DNA: TGTGCCAGCAGCTTAGTGCGGGGTTCCTACGAGCAGTACTTC.

The chain has TRBV10-3 and TRBJ2-4; maybe TRBD1 (5 bases). The germline V gene encodes CDR1 ENHRY and CDR2 SYGVKD. The CDR3 is 13 residues long. Between the trimmed V and J ends, which lost 6 bases and 3 bases, there was a span of 9 bases. CDR3 coding DNA: TGTGCCATCAGAGGGGAAGGCAAAAACATTCAGTACTTC. Residues: CAIRGEGKNIQYF.

V gene TRBV9 combines with J gene TRBJ2-3, with D perhaps TRBD1 (5 bases). Germline loops: CDR1 SGDLS, CDR2 YYNGEE. The CDR3 is 15 residues long. V shed 4 bases and J shed 0 bases, with 12 bases lying between them. CDR3 DNA: TGTGCCAGCAGCTACGACAGCGTCAGCACAGATACGCAGTATTTT. This gives the protein CASSYDSVSTDTQYF.

The rearrangement joins TRBV19 to TRBJ1-2, with TRBD1 as a possible D gene (5 bases). The ends were cut back, 3 bases at V and 10 bases at J, with 15 bases in the middle. Germline V gene data show CDR1 as LNHDA and CDR2 as SQIVND (reference sequence). This CDR3 is 13 amino acids long. CDR3 residues: CASSMGQSNDYTF. The DNA of the CDR3 is TGTGCCAGTAGTATGGGGCAGTCAAATGACTACACCTTC.

This clone showed up just a few times. The chain couples TRBV27 to TRBJ1-3; D gene uncertain. CDR1 is MNHEY and CDR2 is SMNVEV in the germline V gene (reference sequence). The V end was cut by 3 bases, the J end by 6 bases, with 12 bases between. The CDR3 sequence is 14 residues long. The CDR3, as DNA: TGTGCCAGCAGTTTCCGGGGTGGAGAAAACACCATATATTTT. Its translation is CASSFRGGENTIYF.

As for this clone: A read error may account for a junction end that differs from germline. CDR3 residues: CASSQAEGGARFHF. The CDR3 DNA follows: TGTGCCAGCAGCCAAGCAGAAGGGGGCGCAAGGTTTCACTTC. The chain joins TRBV3-1 (or the pseudogene TRBV3-2) to TRBJ2-7, with TRBD1 matching over 7 bases. The CDR3 spans 14 residues. The germline gives CDR1 LGHDT, CDR2 YNNKEL (reference sequence).

This clone was picked up a small number of times. This chain connects TRBV7-2 to TRBJ2-3, with 9 nucleotides matching TRBD1. Germline CDR1 and CDR2: SGHTA and FQGNSA. With V trimmed by 3 bases and J by 2 bases, 9 bases remained unmatched. The CDR3 consists of 17 residues. DNA of the CDR3: TGTGCCAGCAGCTTCAGGCCGGGACAGGGATTCACAGATACGCAGTATTTT. Encoded protein: CASSFRPGQGFTDTQYF.

The rearrangement links TRBV29-1 to TRBJ1-1; no clear D gene. The CDR3 is 13 amino acids. Germline CDR1 SQVTM, CDR2 ANQGSEA. Trimming stripped 3 bases from V and 3 bases from J, with 11 bases between. CDR3 sequence (DNA): TGCAGCGTTGAGATAGCCCGTGACACTGAAGCTTTCTTT. Its protein product is CSVEIARDTEAFF. The full variable domain, in which reference TRBV29-1 and TRBJ1-1 provide the parts outside the CDR3, is SAVISQKPSRDICQRGTSLTIQCQVDSQVTMMFWYRQQPGQSLTLIATANQGSEATYESGFVIDKFPISRPNLTFSTLTVSNMSPEDSSIYLCSVEIARDTEAFFGQGTRLTVV.

This sequence joins TRBV4-1 and TRBJ1-2, with a tentative D call TRBD1 (6 bases). This CDR3 is 14 amino acids long. In germline, CDR1 is MGHRA, CDR2 YSYEKL. Trimming pared 5 bases from V and 4 bases from J, leaving 14 bases between. The CDR3 DNA follows: TGCGCCAGCAGCGACGGGGGGGCCGGCTATGGCTACACCTTC. Its protein is CASSDGGAGYGYTF.